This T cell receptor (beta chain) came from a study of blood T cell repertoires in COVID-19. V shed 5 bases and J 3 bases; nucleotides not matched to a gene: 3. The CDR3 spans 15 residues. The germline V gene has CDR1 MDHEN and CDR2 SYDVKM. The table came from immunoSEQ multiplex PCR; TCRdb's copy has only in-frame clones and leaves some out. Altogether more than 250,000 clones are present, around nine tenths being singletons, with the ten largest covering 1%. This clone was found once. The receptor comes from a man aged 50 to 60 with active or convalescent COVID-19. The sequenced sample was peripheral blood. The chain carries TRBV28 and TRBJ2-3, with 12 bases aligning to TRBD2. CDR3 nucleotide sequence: TGTGCCAGCAGTCCTAGCGGGGGGGCGACAGATACGCAGTATTTT. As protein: CASSPSGGATDTQYF.